This TCR beta chain is from a study of cytomegalovirus exposure and HLA in healthy donors. Whole-study results and caveats: Further analysis, carried out later, found HLA-associated TCR beta chains more clonally expanded than equally common other chains. Later work found that TCR association rates differed between HLA loci; DRB1 had the most and HLA-C the fewest. At a 0.05 false discovery rate, a later analysis found 16,951 TCR beta sequences to be associated with HLA alleles.

A multiplex PCR was run with 60 Vbeta primers and 13 Jbeta primers. The repertoire was sequenced with immunoSEQ multiplex PCR; TCRdb's copy has only in-frame clones and lacks some. The sample data list 100,000 to 150,000 clones. Of note for this clone: Its specificity is unknown.

This CDR3 is 15 amino acids long. With 0 bases clipped from V and 5 bases from J, the junction kept 4 bases outside the gene matches. Germline loops: CDR1 SNHLY, CDR2 FYNNEI. This TCR derives from a man between 18 and 29 years old in good health and CMV-seronegative. This chain connects TRBV2 to TRBJ2-5, with 9 positions matching TRBD1. Sequenced: PBMCs. CDR3 in DNA: TGTGCCAGCAGTGAAGCCGGACAGGGGAAGGAGACCCAGTACTTC. It is translated as CASSEAGQGKETQYF.